This entry is about one TCR beta chain. Its antigen is currently unknown. This entry comes from a study of cytomegalovirus exposure and HLA in healthy donors. PCR amplification relied on 60 Vbeta primers (plus 13 Jbeta primers). Per the study methods: In a later analysis, of 80 million to 90 million unique beta chains, roughly 11 million appeared in at least two donors. Here immunoSEQ multiplex PCR was the method, and the copy in TCRdb shows in-frame clones only, minus some. The V and J calls and clone size come from that table; D and trimming were worked out from the DNA. The table has approximately 300,000 clones, under 90% seen once. Study outcomes and limitations: The authors later found TCR association rates varying by HLA locus, with DRB1 most and HLA-C fewest.

These donors, healthy bone marrow donors, were studied. In germline, CDR1 is SGHNT, CDR2 YYREEE (reference sequence). V was pared by 4 bases and J by 1 base, with 8 bases of the junction left unmatched. This CDR3 is 16 amino acids long. The chain carries TRBV5-4 and TRBJ2-7; 10 bases are shared with TRBD2. The source material was PBMCs. The receptor was isolated from a girl aged 2 to 9 in good health and CMV-seronegative. CDR3 sequence reads: CASSQSSGSWSYEQYF. CDR3 in DNA: TGTGCCAGCAGCCAATCTAGCGGGAGTTGGTCCTACGAGCAGTACTTC.